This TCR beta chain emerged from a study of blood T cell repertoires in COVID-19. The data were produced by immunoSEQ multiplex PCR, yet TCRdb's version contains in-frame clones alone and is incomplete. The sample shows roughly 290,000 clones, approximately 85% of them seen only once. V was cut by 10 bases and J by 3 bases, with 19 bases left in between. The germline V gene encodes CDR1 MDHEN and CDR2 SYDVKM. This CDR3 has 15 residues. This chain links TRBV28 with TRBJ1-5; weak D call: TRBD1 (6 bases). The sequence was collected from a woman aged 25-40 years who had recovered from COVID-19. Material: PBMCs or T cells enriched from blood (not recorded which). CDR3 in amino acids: CATHPRGGPNQPQHF. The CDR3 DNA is TGTGCCACCCATCCGAGGGGGGGACCCAATCAGCCCCAGCATTTT.